This T cell receptor (beta chain) is drawn from a study of blood T cell repertoires in COVID-19. Study overall: The study drew acute and convalescent COVID-19 samples from the United States, Italy and Spain. PBMCs, B-cell-depleted T cells, or T cells were the source of the cDNA or gDNA that made up the material.

Authors' processing steps: How many nucleated cells were present was estimated from reference gene primer amplification. Libraries were prepared by immunoSEQ multiplex PCR; TCRdb keeps only in-frame clonotypes and omits some of them. From that table come the V and J calls and clone size; the DNA was used to work out D and trimming. The sample has about 200,000 clones; more than 70% are singletons. Unmatched junction bases numbered 10, after V lost 0 bases and J lost 6 bases. Germline V gene lookup returns CDR1 SGHKS and CDR2 YYEKEE (reference sequence). The CDR3 is 16 amino acids. The origin of this receptor is a woman in her thirties or forties who had recovered from COVID-19. The rearrangement joins TRBV5-5 to TRBJ2-7, with TRBD2 matching 9 bases. The specimen sequenced was peripheral blood. The CDR3 DNA is TGTGCCAGCAGCTTGGGCCCCAGCGGGAGGCCCGCCGAGCAGTACTTC. It is translated as CASSLGPSGRPAEQYF.